This T cell receptor (beta chain) was retrieved from a study of T cell changes during pregnancy in multiple sclerosis. This table comes from immunoSEQ multiplex PCR, and its TCRdb copy is limited to in-frame clones, with some not included. This sample carries around 51,000 clones, about 92% of them seen once, and the ten largest clones take 1.5% to 2%. This clone was recorded a few times. The V gene end was trimmed by 2 bases and the J gene end by 2 bases; junction bases not matched to a gene: 9. This CDR3 spans 17 amino acids. The source material was peripheral blood, sampled in the second trimester of pregnancy. The TCR sequence derives from a female donor with multiple sclerosis, enrolled in a pregnancy study. This chain joins TRBV23-1 and TRBJ2-7; 10 nucleotides line up with TRBD2. TRBV23-1 is placed among ORFs of uncertain function. CDR3 protein: CASSQTSGRGPTYEQYF. CDR3 DNA: TGCGCCAGCAGTCAAACGAGCGGGAGGGGACCCACCTACGAGCAGTACTTC.